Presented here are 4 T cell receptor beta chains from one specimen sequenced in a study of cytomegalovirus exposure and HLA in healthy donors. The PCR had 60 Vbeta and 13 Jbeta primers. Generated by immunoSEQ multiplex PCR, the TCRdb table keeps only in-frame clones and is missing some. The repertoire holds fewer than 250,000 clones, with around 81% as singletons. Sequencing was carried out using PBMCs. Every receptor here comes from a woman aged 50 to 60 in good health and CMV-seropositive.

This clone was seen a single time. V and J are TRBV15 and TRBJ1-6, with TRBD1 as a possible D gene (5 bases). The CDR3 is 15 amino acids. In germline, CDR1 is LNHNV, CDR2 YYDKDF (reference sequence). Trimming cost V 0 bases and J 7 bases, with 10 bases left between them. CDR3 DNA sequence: TGTGCCACCAGCAGAGACGGGGGTCGGAATTCACCCCTCCACTTT. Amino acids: CATSRDGGRNSPLHF. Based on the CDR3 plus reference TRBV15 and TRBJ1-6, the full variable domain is DAMVIQNPRYQVTQFGKPVTLSCSQTLNHNVMYWYQQKSSQAPKLLFHYYDKDFNNEADTPDNFQSRRPNTSFCFLDIRSPGLGDTAMYLCATSRDGGRNSPLHFGNGTRLTVT.

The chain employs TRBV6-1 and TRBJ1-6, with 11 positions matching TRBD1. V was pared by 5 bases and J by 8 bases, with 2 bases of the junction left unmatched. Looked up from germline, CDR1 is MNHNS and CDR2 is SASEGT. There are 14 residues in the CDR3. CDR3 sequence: CASSPGQGDSPLHF. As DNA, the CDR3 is TGTGCCAGCAGTCCGGGACAGGGGGATTCACCCCTCCACTTT.

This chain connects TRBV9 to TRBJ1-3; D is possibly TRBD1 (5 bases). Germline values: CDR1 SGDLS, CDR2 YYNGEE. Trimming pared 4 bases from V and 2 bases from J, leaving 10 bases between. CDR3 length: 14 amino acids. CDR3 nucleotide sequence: TGTGCCAGCAGCTCAGGGTTTACTGGAAACACCATATATTTT. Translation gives CASSSGFTGNTIYF.

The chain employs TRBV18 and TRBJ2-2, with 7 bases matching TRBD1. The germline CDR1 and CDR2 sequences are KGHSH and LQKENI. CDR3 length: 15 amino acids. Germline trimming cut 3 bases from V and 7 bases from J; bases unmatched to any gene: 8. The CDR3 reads CASSPTGERSGELFF. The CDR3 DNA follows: TGTGCCAGCTCACCTACAGGGGAAAGGAGCGGGGAGCTGTTTTTT.